This TCR beta chain was sequenced in a study of monozygotic twins with inflammatory bowel disease. Whole-blood RNA isolation (total RNA) proceeded without T cell sorting. Turning to this clonotype: No antigen is known for it.

TCRdb reprocessed the 5' RACE reads and stores each CDR3 protein as one record, lacking DNA. The sample is made up of around 140,000 distinct CDR3 sequences, and the top ten hold approximately 2.5% of it. General observations from the study: A distinction between different T cell subtypes was not possible. Compared with healthy co-twins, IBD patients showed reduced TCRbeta repertoire diversity by inverse Simpson. Lower sharing of clonotypes with other individuals was seen in IBD patients than in healthy twins. This was most marked in patients showing signs of disease activity.

Sequencing was carried out using blood. This receptor was obtained from a human donor with ulcerative colitis or Crohn's disease, or a healthy co-twin of an affected twin (not recorded which).

CDR3: CASSHRDHSNQPQHF. V gene TRBV4-1 combines with J gene TRBJ1-5; there is no DNA to check the TCRdb D call of TRBD1. CDR1 is MGHRA and CDR2 is YSYEKL in the germline V gene. The CDR3 totals 15 residues.